The 23 T cell receptor beta chains below all came from one sample that was sequenced in a study of T cell clonotyping in hematopoietic cell transplantation (dated by TCRdb to the early 2020s). The library came from the immunoSEQ multiplex PCR assay. TCRdb carries this immuneACCESS record with in-frame sequences only. Its versions omit some clonotypes, under half of them owing to an unresolved V gene in the studies checked, with the rest unexplained. The sample table records more than 9,500 clones; under 75% of these occur just once. The top ten hold roughly 15% of the sample. This specimen's time point label, per the study, means: 180 days after allo-HCT. This sample comprised peripheral blood mononuclear cells, obtained 180 days after allogeneic stem cell transplant. All receptors come from a male patient over 55 who had an allogeneic stem cell transplant from an unrelated donor, so the T cells may come from the graft donor. Some clones in this sample may be carry-over from other donors' samples.

This chain uses TRBV29-1 with TRBJ1-2; D uncertain. V shed 0 bases and J shed 8 bases, with 13 bases lying between them. CDR1 and CDR2 from the germline V gene are SQVTM and ANQGSEA. The CDR3 sequence is 13 residues long. The CDR3 bases are TGCAGCGTTGAAGATCCGAGGGTTAGCGGCTACACCTTC. This gives the protein CSVEDPRVSGYTF.

The chain combines TRBV7-9 with TRBJ1-2; weak D call: TRBD1 (6 bases). The germline V gene has CDR1 SEHNR and CDR2 FQNEAQ (reference sequence). Trimming left V 9 bases short and J 4 bases short, with 18 bases between. The CDR3 runs to 14 residues. CDR3 sequence reads: CASAGGGHIYGYTF. DNA for the CDR3: TGTGCCAGTGCCGGTGGGGGGCATATCTATGGCTACACCTTC.

The rearrangement joins TRBV29-1 to TRBJ2-5, with D hard to call. The J call is in doubt because the DNA end fits TRBJ2-7 better. The CDR3 has 12 amino acids. In germline, CDR1 is SQVTM, CDR2 ANQGSEA. CDR3 bases: TGCAGCGTTCATGACGGACCCTACGAGCAGTACTTC. It translates to CSVHDGPYEQYF.

V gene TRBV9 combines with J gene TRBJ2-7; perhaps TRBD2 as D (6 bases). Germline V gene lookup returns CDR1 SGDLS and CDR2 YYNGEE. The CDR3 is 15 amino acids. V was trimmed by 3 bases and J by 0 bases, leaving 13 bases between them. The CDR3 is CASSEAGLYSYEQYF. In nucleotides, the CDR3 is TGTGCCAGCAGCGAGGCGGGACTTTACTCCTACGAGCAGTACTTC.

V is TRBV29-1 and J is TRBJ1-1; D possibly corresponds to TRBD1 (6 bases). The V and J ends lost 7 bases and 5 bases respectively, with 17 bases between them. CDR1 SQVTM and CDR2 ANQGSEA come from the germline V gene. The CDR3 has 13 amino acids. The CDR3 protein is CSAKTGLRTEAFF. The CDR3 region has the DNA TGCAGCGCAAAAACAGGGCTACGGACTGAAGCTTTCTTT.

The chain employs TRBV6-5 and TRBJ1-5; D is ambiguous. The germline V gene has CDR1 MNHEY and CDR2 SVGAGI. The CDR3 extends over 13 amino acids. V shed 0 bases and J shed 5 bases, with 5 bases lying between them. CDR3 nucleotides: TGTGCCAGCAGTTACTCTGGCCATCAGCCCCAGCATTTT. Its translation: CASSYSGHQPQHF.

The chain uses TRBV7-8 and TRBJ2-5; 9 nucleotides line up with TRBD2. The CDR3 sequence is 17 residues long. From germline, CDR1 is SGHVS and CDR2 FQNEAQ. With V trimmed by 0 bases and J by 2 bases, 7 bases remained unmatched. CDR3 coding DNA: TGTGCCAGCAGCTTAGCGGGGTTAGCGGGAGTACAAGAGACCCAGTACTTC. Translation: CASSLAGLAGVQETQYF. The variable domain in full, with the rest retrieved from reference TRBV7-8 and TRBJ2-5, is GAGVSQSPRYKVAKRGQDVALRCDPISGHVSLFWYQQALGQGPEFLTYFQNEAQLDKSGLPSDRFFAERPEGSVSTLKIQRTQQEDSAVYLCASSLAGLAGVQETQYFGPGTRLLVL.

J is TRBJ1-5 and V is TRBV28, with TRBD1 identical over 7 bases. Germline-derived CDR1 and CDR2 are MDHEN and SYDVKM. The CDR3 runs to 15 residues. V gave up 6 bases and J gave up 5 bases; unmatched junction bases: 10. The CDR3 DNA reads as TGTGCCAGCAGACCAGGGGGGGGCGGGTATCAGCCCCAGCATTTT. Residues: CASRPGGGGYQPQHF.

V and J are TRBV30 and TRBJ2-2, with no clear D. The CDR3 length is 17 residues. V was pared by 6 bases and J by 3 bases, with 23 bases between. The germline V gene has CDR1 GTSNPN and CDR2 SVGIG (reference sequence). The CDR3 bases are TGTGCCTGTGACGCATGGATAGGAGACGTCGACACCGGGGAGCTGTTTTTT. Protein product: CACDAWIGDVDTGELFF. The full variable domain, with the rest looked up from reference TRBV30 and TRBJ2-2, is SQTIHQWPATLVQPVGSPLSLECTVEGTSNPNLYWYRQAAGRGLQLLFYSVGIGQISSEVPQNLSASRPQDRQFILSSKKLLLSDSGFYLCACDAWIGDVDTGELFFGEGSRLTVL.

The genes are TRBV9 and TRBJ2-7, with 16 bases matching TRBD2. The CDR3 is 16 amino acids. Germline values: CDR1 SGDLS, CDR2 YYNGEE. Trimming took 3 bases from V and 4 from J; bases not matched to a gene: 4. CDR3 bases: TGTGCCAGCAGCGCCGGGACTAGCGGGAGGGTTTACGAGCAGTACTTC. It yields the protein CASSAGTSGRVYEQYF.

This sequence joins TRBV10-3 and TRBJ1-5; D not certain. V was trimmed by 0 bases and J by 6 bases, leaving 3 bases between them. Germline values: CDR1 ENHRY, CDR2 SYGVKD. This CDR3 has 12 residues. In nucleotides, the CDR3 is TGTGCCATCAGTGAGTCGATTCAGCCCCAGCATTTT. It translates to CAISESIQPQHF.

The CDR3 nucleotides are TGCAGTGTCCTTCGGAGAGAGCAGTACTTC. Its translation is CSVLRREQYF. The rearrangement links TRBV20-1 to TRBJ2-7, with no clear D. Trimming stripped 7 bases from V and 7 bases from J, with 11 bases between. CDR3 size: 10 residues. Germline V gives CDR1 DFQATT, CDR2 SNEGSKA (reference sequence).

The chain uses TRBV9 and TRBJ2-7; TRBD2 matches at 8 bases. Germline V gene lookup returns CDR1 SGDLS and CDR2 YYNGEE. Trimming removed 1 base from V and 5 bases from J; junction bases left unmatched: 11. The CDR3 runs to 16 residues. The CDR3, as DNA: TGTGCCAGCAGCGTAAGCGGGGGCGGGGGCCGGGACGAGCAGTACTTC. Translated: CASSVSGGGGRDEQYF.

J is TRBJ1-1 and V is TRBV5-6; 8 bases are shared with TRBD1. This CDR3 is 14 amino acids long. CDR1 and CDR2 from the germline V gene are SGHDT and YYEEEE. J was trimmed by 4 bases and V by 4 bases; bases with no gene match: 6. CDR3 sequence (DNA): TGTGCCAGCAGCCCCGGGACAGGCGGCACTGAAGCTTTCTTT. Amino acids: CASSPGTGGTEAFF.

The V call is TRBV4-3, the J call TRBJ2-1; 10 bases map to TRBD2. The V segment lost 0 bases and the J segment 6 bases; nucleotides outside the gene matches: 8. This CDR3 is built from 17 residues. Germline V lookup: CDR1 LGHNA, CDR2 YSLEER. The CDR3 is CASSQDPPSGGPNEQFF. The CDR3 bases are TGCGCCAGCAGCCAAGATCCCCCTAGCGGGGGACCCAATGAGCAGTTCTTC.

The chain uses TRBV11-2 and TRBJ1-3; 8 nucleotides agree with TRBD1. CDR1 and CDR2 from the germline V gene are SGHAT and FQNNGV. This CDR3 has 16 amino acids. J lost 2 bases, V lost 11 bases, and 14 bases had no gene match. DNA of the CDR3: TGTGCCTCCTCCCAAGGACAGGGTATAACTGGAAACACCATATATTTT. Its protein product is CASSQGQGITGNTIYF. Full variable domain (missing parts from reference TRBV11-2 and TRBJ1-3): EAGVAQSPRYKIIEKRQSVAFWCNPISGHATLYWYQQILGQGPKLLIQFQNNGVVDDSQLPKDRFSAERLKGVDSTLKIQPAKLEDSAVYLCASSQGQGITGNTIYFGEGSWLTVV.

The J gene is TRBJ2-2, the V gene TRBV6-6; 8 bases align to TRBD1. This CDR3 has 15 residues. Losses at the gene ends were 2 bases for V and 6 bases for J; bases not matched to a gene: 5. Per the germline V gene, CDR1 is MNHNY and CDR2 is SVGAGI (reference sequence). Written as DNA, the CDR3 is TGTGCCAGCAGTTACGGAAACAGGGGGGCCGGGGAGCTGTTTTTT. The encoded protein is CASSYGNRGAGELFF.

V is TRBV25-1 and J is TRBJ2-3, with D uncertain. Per germline, CDR1 MGHDK and CDR2 SYGVNS. Trimming took 1 base from V and 6 from J, leaving 2 bases between them. The CDR3 has 11 amino acids. This chain's CDR3 is CASSEFDTQYF. The CDR3, as DNA: TGTGCCAGCAGTGAATTTGATACGCAGTATTTT. The complete variable domain, with remaining parts taken from reference TRBV25-1 and TRBJ2-3, reads EADIYQTPRYLVIGTGKKITLECSQTMGHDKMYWYQQDPGMELHLIHYSYGVNSTEKGDLSSESTVSRIRTEHFPLTLESARPSHTSQYLCASSEFDTQYFGPGTRLTVL.

The chain uses TRBV10-3 and TRBJ2-5; tentative D call: TRBD2 (7 bases). The CDR3 is made up of 15 amino acids. Trimming took off 2 bases at V and 5 bases at J, with 15 bases between the two ends. Germline V gene lookup returns CDR1 ENHRY and CDR2 SYGVKD. The CDR3 bases are TGTGCCATCAGTGAGGCCGGGGGGCCGGGGGAGACCCAGTACTTC. Translation: CAISEAGGPGETQYF.

The CDR3: CASSPLGGRQPQHF. The DNA for the CDR3 is TGTGCCAGCAGCCCCCTAGGGGGCAGGCAGCCCCAGCATTTT. This chain uses TRBV6-5 with TRBJ1-5; 7 nucleotides agree with TRBD1. The V segment lost 6 bases and the J segment 7 bases; nucleotides outside the gene matches: 9. Per the germline V gene, CDR1 is MNHEY and CDR2 is SVGAGI. The CDR3 has 14 residues.

The V gene is TRBV10-3, the J gene TRBJ1-2; no clear D gene. The V end lost 0 bases, the J end lost 5 bases, and 10 bases lay between the germline ends. CDR1 and CDR2 from the germline V gene are ENHRY and SYGVKD. The CDR3 is 14 amino acids. CDR3 region: CAISESLDVYGYTF. The CDR3 region has the DNA TGTGCCATCAGTGAGTCTCTGGACGTGTATGGCTACACCTTC.

The CDR3 DNA follows: TGCGCCAGCAGCTCGGGACAGCGAGGGACTGAAGCTTTCTTT. Encoded protein: CASSSGQRGTEAFF. The chain uses TRBV5-1 and TRBJ1-1, with 7 bases lining up with TRBD1. The germline V gene has CDR1 SGHRS and CDR2 YFSETQ. After removal of 3 bases from V and 5 bases from J, the junction contained 7 bases not matched to a gene. The CDR3 loop spans 14 amino acids.

V and J are TRBV7-3 and TRBJ2-1; TRBD2 matches at 9 bases. With V trimmed by 1 base and J by 3 bases, 4 bases remained unmatched. The CDR3 consists of 16 residues. In germline, CDR1 is SGHTA, CDR2 FQGTGA. The CDR3: CASSLIVSGGYNEQFF. CDR3 DNA: TGTGCCAGCAGCTTAATAGTTAGCGGGGGCTACAATGAGCAGTTCTTC.